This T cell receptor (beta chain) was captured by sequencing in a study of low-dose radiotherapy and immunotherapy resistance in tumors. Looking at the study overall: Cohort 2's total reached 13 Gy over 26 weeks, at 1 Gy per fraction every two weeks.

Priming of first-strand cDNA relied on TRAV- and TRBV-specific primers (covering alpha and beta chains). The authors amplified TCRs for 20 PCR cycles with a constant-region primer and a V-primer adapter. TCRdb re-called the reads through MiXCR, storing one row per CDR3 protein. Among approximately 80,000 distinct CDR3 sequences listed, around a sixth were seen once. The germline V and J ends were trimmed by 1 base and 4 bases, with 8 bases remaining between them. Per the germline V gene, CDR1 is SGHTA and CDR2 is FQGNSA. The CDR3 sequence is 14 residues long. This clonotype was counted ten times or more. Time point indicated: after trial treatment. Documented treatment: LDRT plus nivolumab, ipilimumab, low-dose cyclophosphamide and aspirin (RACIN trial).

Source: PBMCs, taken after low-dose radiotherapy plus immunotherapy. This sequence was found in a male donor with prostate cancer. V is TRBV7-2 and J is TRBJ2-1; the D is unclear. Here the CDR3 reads CASSLGREYNEQFF. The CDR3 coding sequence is TGTGCCAGCAGCTTAGGAAGGGAATACAATGAGCAGTTCTTC.